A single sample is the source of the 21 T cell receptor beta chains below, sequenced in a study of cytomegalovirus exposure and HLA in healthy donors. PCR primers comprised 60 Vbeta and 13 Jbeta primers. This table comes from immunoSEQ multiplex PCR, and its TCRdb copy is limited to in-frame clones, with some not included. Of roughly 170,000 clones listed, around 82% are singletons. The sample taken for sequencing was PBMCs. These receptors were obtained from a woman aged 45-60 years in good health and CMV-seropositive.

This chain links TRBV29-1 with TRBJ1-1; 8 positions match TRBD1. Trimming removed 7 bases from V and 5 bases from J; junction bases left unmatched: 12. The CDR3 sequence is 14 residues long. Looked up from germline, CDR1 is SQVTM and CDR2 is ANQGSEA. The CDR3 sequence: CSALPGTGGTEAFF. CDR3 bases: TGCAGCGCCTTGCCCGGGACAGGCGGTACTGAAGCTTTCTTT.

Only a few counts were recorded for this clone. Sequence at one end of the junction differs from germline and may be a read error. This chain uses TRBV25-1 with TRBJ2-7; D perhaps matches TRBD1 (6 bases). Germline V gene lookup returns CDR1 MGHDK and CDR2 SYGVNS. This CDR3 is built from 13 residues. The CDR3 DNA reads TGTGCCAGCAGTGCGCCCGGGACACCCAAACGGGACTTC. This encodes CASSAPGTPKRDF.

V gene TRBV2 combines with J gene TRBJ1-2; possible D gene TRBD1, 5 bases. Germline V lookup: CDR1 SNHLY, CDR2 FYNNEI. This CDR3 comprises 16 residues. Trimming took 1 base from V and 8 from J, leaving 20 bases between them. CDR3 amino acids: CASSEGFLPGDGGYTF. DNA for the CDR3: TGTGCCAGCAGTGAAGGGTTCCTACCGGGGGACGGAGGCTACACCTTC. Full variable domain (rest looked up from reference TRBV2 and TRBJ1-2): EPEVTQTPSHQVTQMGQEVILRCVPISNHLYFYWYRQILGQKVEFLVSFYNNEISEKSEIFDDQFSVERPDGSNFTLKIRSTKLEDSAMYFCASSEGFLPGDGGYTFGSGTRLTVV.

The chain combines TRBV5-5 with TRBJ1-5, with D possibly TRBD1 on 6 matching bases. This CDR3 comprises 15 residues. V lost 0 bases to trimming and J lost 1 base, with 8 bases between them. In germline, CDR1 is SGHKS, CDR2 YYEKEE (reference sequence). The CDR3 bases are TGTGCCAGCAGCTTGGCAGGGGACAGCAATCAGCCCCAGCATTTT. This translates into CASSLAGDSNQPQHF.

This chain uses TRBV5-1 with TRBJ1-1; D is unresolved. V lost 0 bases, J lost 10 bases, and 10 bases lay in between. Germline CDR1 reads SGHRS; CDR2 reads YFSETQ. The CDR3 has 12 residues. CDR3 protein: CASSLGEVGAFF. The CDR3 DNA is TGCGCCAGCAGCTTGGGAGAGGTCGGAGCTTTCTTT.

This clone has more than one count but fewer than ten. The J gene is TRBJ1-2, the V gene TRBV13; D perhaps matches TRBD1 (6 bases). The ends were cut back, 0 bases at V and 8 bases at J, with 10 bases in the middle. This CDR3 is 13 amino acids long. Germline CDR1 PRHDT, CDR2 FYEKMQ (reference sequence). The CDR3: CASSLGRGYGYTF. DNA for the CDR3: TGTGCCAGCAGCTTAGGCAGGGGATACGGCTACACCTTC.

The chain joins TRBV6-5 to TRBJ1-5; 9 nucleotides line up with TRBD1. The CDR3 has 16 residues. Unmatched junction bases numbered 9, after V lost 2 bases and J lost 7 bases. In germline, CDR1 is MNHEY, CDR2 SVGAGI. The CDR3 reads CASSYEQGALTQPQHF. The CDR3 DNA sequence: TGTGCCAGCAGTTACGAACAGGGGGCGCTTACCCAGCCCCAGCATTTT.

The DNA for the CDR3 is TGTGCCAGCAGCTTTTCCGGGGGGGCATCCTACAATGAGCAGTTCTTC. It yields the protein CASSFSGGASYNEQFF. The V gene is TRBV7-9, the J gene TRBJ2-1, with TRBD2 matching over 8 bases. Germline loops: CDR1 SEHNR, CDR2 FQNEAQ (reference sequence). This CDR3 region has 16 residues. V lost 3 bases to trimming and J lost 1 base; unmatched junction nucleotides: 5.

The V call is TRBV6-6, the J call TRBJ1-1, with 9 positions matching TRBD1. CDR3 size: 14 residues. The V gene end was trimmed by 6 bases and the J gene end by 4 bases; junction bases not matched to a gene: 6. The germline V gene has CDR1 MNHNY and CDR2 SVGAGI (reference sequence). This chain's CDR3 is CASSYRGRSTEAFF. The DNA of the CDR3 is TGTGCCAGCAGCTACAGGGGGCGGAGCACTGAAGCTTTCTTT.

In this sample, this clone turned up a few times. The DNA for the CDR3 is TGTGCCAGCAGCTTGGAAAGGAGCGGCACTGAAGCTTTCTTT. Translated: CASSLERSGTEAFF. The V gene is TRBV5-4, the J gene TRBJ1-1; D not resolved. The germline V gene encodes CDR1 SGHNT and CDR2 YYREEE (reference sequence). V lost 0 bases and J lost 4, with 10 bases in between. This CDR3 is built from 14 residues.

CDR3 sequence: CASSAQGIKVYEQYF. The DNA for the CDR3 is TGTGCCAGCAGCGCCCAGGGGATTAAAGTTTACGAGCAGTACTTC. This rearrangement joins TRBV11-1 to TRBJ2-7; maybe TRBD1 (6 bases). CDR1 and CDR2 from the germline V gene are SGHAT and FQDESV (reference sequence). Trimming removed 5 bases from V and 4 bases from J, with 18 bases in between. The CDR3 has 15 amino acids.

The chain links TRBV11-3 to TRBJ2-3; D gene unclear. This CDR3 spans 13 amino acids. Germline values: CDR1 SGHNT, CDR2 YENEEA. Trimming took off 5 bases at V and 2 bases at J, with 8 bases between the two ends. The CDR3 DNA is TGTGCCAGCAGCCCTTACAACACAGATACGCAGTATTTT. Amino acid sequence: CASSPYNTDTQYF.

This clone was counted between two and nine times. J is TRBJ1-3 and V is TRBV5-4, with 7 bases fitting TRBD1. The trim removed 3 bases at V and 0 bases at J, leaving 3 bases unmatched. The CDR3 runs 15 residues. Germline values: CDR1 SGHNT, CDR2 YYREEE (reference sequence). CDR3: CASSSDRSSGNTIYF. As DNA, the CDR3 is TGTGCCAGCAGCTCGGACAGGAGCTCTGGAAACACCATATATTTT. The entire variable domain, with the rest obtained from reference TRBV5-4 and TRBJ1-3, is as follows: ETGVTQSPTHLIKTRGQQVTLRCSSQSGHNTVSWYQQALGQGPQFIFQYYREEENGRGNFPPRFSGLQFPNYSSELNVNALELDDSALYLCASSSDRSSGNTIYFGEGSWLTVV.

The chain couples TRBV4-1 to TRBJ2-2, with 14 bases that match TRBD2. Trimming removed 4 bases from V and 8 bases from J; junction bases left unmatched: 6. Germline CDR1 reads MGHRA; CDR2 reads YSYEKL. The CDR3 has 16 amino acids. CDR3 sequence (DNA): TGCGCCAGCAGCCCCGGGACTAGCGGGGGACAGGGGGAGCTGTTTTTT. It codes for CASSPGTSGGQGELFF.

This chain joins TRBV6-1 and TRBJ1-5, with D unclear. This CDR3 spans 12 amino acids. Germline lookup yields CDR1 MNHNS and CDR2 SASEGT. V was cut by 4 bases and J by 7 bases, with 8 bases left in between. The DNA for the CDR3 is TGTGCCAGCAGTGGGGCGCAGCAGCCCCAGCATTTT. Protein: CASSGAQQPQHF.

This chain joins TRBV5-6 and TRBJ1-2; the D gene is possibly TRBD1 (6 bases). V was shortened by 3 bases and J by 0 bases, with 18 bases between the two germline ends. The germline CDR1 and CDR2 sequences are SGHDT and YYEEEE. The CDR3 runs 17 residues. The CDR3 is CASSSTGVGPANYGYTF. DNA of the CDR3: TGTGCCAGCAGCTCGACAGGAGTTGGCCCCGCTAACTATGGCTACACCTTC.

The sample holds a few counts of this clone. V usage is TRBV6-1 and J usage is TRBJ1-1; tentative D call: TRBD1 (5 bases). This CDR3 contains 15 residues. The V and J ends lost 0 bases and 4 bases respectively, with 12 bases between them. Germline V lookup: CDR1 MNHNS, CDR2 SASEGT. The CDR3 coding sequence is TGTGCCAGCAGTGAAGCTAAGGGGTCCCCCACTGAAGCTTTCTTT. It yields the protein CASSEAKGSPTEAFF.

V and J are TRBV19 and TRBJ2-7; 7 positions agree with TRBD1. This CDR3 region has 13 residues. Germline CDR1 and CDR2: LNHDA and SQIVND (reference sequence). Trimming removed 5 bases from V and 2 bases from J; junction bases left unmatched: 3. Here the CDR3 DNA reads TGTGCCAGTAGTCCAGGGGGTCCCTACGAGCAGTACTTC. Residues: CASSPGGPYEQYF.

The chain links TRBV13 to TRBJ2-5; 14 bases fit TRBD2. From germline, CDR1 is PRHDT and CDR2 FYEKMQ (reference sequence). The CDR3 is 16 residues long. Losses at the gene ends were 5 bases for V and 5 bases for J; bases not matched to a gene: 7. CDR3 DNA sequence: TGTGCCAGCAGCCAGGGACTAGCGGGGGAGGTGGAGACCCAGTACTTC. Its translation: CASSQGLAGEVETQYF.

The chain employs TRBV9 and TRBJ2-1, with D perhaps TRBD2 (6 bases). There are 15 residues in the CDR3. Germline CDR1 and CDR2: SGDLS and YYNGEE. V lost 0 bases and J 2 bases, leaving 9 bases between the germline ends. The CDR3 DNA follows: TGTGCCAGCAGCGTAGGGGGGGACGCCTACAATGAGCAGTTCTTC. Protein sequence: CASSVGGDAYNEQFF.

For the CDR3, the DNA is TGTGCCAGCAGCTTCCCAGGCAGTGGGGCTTTCTTT. It is translated as CASSFPGSGAFF. This chain joins TRBV7-9 and TRBJ1-1, with D unclear. CDR3 length: 12 residues. In germline, CDR1 is SEHNR, CDR2 FQNEAQ (reference sequence). The V end was cut by 3 bases, the J end by 11 bases, with 13 bases between.